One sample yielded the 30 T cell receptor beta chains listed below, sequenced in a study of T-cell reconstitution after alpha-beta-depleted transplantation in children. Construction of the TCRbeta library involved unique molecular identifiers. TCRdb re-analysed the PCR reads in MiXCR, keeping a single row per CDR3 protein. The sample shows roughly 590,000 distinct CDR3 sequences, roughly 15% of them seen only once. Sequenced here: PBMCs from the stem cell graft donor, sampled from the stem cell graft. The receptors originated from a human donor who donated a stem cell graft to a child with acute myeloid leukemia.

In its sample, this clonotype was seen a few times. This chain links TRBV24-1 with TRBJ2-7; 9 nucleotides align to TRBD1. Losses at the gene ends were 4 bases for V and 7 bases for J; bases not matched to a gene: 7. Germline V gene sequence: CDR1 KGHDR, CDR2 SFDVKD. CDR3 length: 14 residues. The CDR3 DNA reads TGTGCCACCAGTGAACCCGGACAGGGGCGGGAGCAGTACTTC. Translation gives CATSEPGQGREQYF.

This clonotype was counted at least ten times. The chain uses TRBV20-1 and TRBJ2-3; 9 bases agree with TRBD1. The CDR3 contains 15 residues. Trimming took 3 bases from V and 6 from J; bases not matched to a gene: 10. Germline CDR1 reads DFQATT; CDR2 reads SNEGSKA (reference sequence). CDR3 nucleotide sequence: TGCAGTGCTAGTCACACACAGGGGGCGGATGATACGCAGTATTTT. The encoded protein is CSASHTQGADDTQYF.

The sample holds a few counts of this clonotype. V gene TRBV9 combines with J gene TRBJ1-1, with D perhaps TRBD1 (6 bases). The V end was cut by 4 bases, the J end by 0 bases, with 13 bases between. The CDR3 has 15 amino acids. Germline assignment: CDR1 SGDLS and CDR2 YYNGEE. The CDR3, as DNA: TGTGCCAGCAGCCCCCGACAGGCAATGAACACTGAAGCTTTCTTT. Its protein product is CASSPRQAMNTEAFF.

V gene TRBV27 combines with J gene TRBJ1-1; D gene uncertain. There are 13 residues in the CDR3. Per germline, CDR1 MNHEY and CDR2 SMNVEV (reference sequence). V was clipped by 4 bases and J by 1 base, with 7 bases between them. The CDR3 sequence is CASSYLGNTEAFF. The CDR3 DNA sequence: TGTGCCAGCAGTTATCTGGGGAACACTGAAGCTTTCTTT.

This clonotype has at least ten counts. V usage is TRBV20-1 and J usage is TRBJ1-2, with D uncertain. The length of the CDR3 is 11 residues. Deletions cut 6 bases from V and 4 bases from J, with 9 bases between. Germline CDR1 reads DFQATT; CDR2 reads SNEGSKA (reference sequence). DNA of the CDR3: TGCAGTGCCGAGGGCCCCTATGGCTACACCTTC. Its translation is CSAEGPYGYTF.

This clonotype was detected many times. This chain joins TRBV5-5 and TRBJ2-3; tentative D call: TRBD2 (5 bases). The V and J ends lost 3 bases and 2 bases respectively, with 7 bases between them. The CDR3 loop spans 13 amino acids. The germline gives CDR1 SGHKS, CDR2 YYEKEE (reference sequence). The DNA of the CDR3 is TGTGCCAGCAGCTCAGCGGTCACAGATACGCAGTATTTT. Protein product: CASSSAVTDTQYF.

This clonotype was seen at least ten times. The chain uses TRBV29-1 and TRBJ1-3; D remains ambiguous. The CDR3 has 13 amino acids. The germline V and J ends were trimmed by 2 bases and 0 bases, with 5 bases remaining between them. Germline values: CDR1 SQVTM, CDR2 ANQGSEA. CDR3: CSVELSSGNTIYF. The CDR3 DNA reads TGCAGCGTTGAACTGAGCTCTGGAAACACCATATATTTT.

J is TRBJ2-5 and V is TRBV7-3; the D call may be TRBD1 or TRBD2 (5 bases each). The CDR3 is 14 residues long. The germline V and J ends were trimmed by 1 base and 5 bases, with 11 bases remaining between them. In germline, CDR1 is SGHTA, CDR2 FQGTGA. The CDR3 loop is CASSLMGPRETQYF. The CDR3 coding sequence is TGTGCCAGCAGCTTAATGGGACCGCGCGAGACCCAGTACTTC.

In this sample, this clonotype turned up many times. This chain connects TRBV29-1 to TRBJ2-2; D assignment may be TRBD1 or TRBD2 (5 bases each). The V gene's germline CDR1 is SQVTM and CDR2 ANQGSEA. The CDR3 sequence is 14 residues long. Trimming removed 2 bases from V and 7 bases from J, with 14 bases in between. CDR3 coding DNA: TGCAGCGTTGAACAGGACAAACTAGGCGGGGAGCTGTTTTTT. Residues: CSVEQDKLGGELFF.

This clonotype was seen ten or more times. The CDR3 DNA is TGCAGTGCTACCCCGGACCTCACCCCGTTCTTC. Protein: CSATPDLTPFF. The chain is built from TRBV20-1 and TRBJ2-1; D uncertain. The CDR3 totals 11 residues. V gave up 4 bases and J gave up 15 bases, with 16 bases separating them. The germline CDR1 and CDR2 sequences are DFQATT and SNEGSKA (reference sequence).

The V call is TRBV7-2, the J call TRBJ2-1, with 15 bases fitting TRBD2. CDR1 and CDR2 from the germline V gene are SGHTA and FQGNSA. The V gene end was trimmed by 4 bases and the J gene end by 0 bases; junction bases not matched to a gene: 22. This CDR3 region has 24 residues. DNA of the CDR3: TGTGCCAGCAGCTGGAGGACACCGGGACTAGCGGGGGGTCAAAATGGTGTCTCCTACAATGAGCAGTTCTTC. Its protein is CASSWRTPGLAGGQNGVSYNEQFF.

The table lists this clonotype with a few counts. CDR3 protein: CSARDLQGQGEKLFF. CDR3 DNA: TGCAGTGCTAGAGATCTACAGGGTCAAGGTGAAAAACTGTTTTTT. This chain joins TRBV20-1 and TRBJ1-4; D may be TRBD1 (6 bases). Germline V gene sequence: CDR1 DFQATT, CDR2 SNEGSKA (reference sequence). V gave up 0 bases and J gave up 7 bases, with 15 bases separating them. There are 15 residues in the CDR3.

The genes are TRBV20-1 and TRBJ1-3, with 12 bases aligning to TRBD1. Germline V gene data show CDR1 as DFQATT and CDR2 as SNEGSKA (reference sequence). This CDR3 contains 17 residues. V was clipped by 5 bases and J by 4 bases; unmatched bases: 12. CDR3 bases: TGCAGTGCTTTACCGGGACAGGGGGCTGGGGGCGGAAACACCATATATTTT. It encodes CSALPGQGAGGGNTIYF.

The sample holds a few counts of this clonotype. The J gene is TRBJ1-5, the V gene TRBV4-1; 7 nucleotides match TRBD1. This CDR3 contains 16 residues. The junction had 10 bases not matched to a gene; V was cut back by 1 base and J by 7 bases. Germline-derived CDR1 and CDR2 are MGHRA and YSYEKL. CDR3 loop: CASSQVSRDRQQPQHF. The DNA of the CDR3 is TGCGCCAGCAGCCAAGTGTCCCGGGACAGACAGCAGCCCCAGCATTTT.

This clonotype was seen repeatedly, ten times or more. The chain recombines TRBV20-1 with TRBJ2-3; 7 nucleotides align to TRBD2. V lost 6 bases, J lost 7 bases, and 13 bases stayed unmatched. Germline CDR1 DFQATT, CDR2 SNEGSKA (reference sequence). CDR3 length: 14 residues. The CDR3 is CSARKGGLRNTQYF. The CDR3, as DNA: TGCAGTGCCAGAAAGGGAGGGCTTCGGAATACGCAGTATTTT.

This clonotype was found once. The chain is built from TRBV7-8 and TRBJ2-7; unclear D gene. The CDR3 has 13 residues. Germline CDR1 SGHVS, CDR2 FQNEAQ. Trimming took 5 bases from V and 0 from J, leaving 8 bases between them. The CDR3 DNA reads TGTGCCAGCAGCAAACCTAGCTCCTACGAGCAGTACTTC. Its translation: CASSKPSSYEQYF.

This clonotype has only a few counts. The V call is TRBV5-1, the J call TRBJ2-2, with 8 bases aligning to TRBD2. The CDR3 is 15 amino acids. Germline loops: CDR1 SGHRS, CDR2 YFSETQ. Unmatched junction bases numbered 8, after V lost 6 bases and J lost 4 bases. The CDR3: CASNRGGQFTGELFF. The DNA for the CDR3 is TGCGCCAGCAACCGCGGGGGGCAGTTCACCGGGGAGCTGTTTTTT.

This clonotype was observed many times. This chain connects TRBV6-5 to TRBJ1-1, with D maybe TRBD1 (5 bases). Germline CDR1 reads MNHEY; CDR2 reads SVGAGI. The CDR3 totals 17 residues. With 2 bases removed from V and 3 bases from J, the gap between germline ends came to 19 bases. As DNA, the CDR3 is TGTGCCAGCAGTTACGGACCCAAACGGAGGGGAGACACTGAAGCTTTCTTT. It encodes CASSYGPKRRGDTEAFF.

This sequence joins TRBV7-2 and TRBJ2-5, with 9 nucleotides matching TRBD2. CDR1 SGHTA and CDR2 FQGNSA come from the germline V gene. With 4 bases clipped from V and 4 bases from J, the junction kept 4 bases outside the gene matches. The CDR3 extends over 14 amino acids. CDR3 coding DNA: TGTGCCAGCAGCTCGGGACTAGCACGAGAGACCCAGTACTTC. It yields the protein CASSSGLARETQYF. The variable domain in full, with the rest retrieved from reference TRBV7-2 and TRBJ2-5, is GAGVSQSPSNKVTEKGKDVELRCDPISGHTALYWYRQSLGQGLEFLIYFQGNSAPDKSGLPSDRFSAERTGGSVSTLTIQRTQQEDSAVYLCASSSGLARETQYFGPGTRLLVL.

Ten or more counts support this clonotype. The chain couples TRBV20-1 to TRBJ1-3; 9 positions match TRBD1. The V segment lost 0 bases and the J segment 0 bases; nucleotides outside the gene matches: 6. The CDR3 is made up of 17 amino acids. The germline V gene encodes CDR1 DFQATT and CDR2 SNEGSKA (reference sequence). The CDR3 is CSARDPPGQGSGNTIYF. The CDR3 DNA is TGCAGTGCTAGAGATCCCCCGGGACAGGGCTCTGGAAACACCATATATTTT.

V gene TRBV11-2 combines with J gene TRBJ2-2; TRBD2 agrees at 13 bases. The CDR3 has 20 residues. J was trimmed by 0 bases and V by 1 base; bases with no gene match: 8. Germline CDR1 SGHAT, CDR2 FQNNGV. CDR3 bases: TGTGCCAGCAGCTTAGGAACCTGGACTAGCGGGGGCCCGAACACCGGGGAGCTGTTTTTT. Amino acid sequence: CASSLGTWTSGGPNTGELFF. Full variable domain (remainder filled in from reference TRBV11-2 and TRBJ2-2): EAGVAQSPRYKIIEKRQSVAFWCNPISGHATLYWYQQILGQGPKLLIQFQNNGVVDDSQLPKDRFSAERLKGVDSTLKIQPAKLEDSAVYLCASSLGTWTSGGPNTGELFFGEGSRLTVL.

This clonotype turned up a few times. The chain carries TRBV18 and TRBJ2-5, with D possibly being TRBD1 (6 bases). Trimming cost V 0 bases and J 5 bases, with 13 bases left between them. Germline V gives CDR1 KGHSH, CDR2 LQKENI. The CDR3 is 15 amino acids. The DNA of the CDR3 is TGTGCCAGCTCACCACCGCCAGGGGTCCTTGAGACCCAGTACTTC. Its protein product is CASSPPPGVLETQYF.

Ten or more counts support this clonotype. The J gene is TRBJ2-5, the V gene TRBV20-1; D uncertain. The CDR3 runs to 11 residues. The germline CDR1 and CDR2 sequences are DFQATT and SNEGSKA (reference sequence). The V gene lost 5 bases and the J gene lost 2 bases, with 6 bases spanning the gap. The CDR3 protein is CSAGKQETQYF. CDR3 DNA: TGCAGTGCTGGCAAACAAGAGACCCAGTACTTC.

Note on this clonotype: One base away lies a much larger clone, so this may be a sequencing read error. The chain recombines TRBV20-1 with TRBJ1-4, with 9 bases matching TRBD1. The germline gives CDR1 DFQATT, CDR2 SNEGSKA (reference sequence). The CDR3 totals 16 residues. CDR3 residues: CCARDHSDRGGEKLFF. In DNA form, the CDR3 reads TGCTGTGCTAGAGATCATTCGGACAGGGGTGGCGAAAAACTGTTTTTT.

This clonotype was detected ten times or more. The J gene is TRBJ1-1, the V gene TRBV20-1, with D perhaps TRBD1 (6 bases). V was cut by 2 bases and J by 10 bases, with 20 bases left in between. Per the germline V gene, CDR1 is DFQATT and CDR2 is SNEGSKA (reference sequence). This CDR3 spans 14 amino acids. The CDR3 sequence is CSARSGGREPGAFF. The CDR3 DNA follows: TGCAGTGCTAGATCGGGGGGGCGCGAACCAGGAGCTTTCTTT.

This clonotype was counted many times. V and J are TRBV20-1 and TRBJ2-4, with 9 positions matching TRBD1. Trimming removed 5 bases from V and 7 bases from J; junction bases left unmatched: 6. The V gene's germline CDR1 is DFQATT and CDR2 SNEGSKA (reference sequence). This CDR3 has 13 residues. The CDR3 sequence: CSARTGGGNIQYF. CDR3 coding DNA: TGCAGTGCTCGCACAGGGGGCGGCAACATTCAGTACTTC.

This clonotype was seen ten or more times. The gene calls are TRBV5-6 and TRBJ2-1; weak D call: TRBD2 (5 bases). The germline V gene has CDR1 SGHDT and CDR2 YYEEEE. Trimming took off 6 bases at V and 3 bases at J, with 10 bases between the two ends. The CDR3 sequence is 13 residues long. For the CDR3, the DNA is TGTGCCAGCAATACGGGGAGCTACAATGAGCAGTTCTTC. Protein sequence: CASNTGSYNEQFF.

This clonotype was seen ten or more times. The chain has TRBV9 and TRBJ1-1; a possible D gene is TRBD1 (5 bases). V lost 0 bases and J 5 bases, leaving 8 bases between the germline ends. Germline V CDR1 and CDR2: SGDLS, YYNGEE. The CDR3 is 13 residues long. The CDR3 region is CASSVGQLTEAFF. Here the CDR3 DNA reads TGTGCCAGCAGCGTAGGACAGTTGACTGAAGCTTTCTTT. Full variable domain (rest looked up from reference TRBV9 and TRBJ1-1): DSGVTQTPKHLITATGQRVTLRCSPRSGDLSVYWYQQSLDQGLQFLIQYYNGEERAKGNILERFSAQQFPDLHSELNLSSLELGDSALYFCASSVGQLTEAFFGQGTRLTVV.

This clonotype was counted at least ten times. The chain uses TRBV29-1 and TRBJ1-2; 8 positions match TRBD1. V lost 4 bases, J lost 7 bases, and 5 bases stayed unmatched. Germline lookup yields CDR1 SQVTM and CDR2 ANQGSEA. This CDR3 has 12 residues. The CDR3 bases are TGCAGCGTTGTGACAGGGGAGGTTGGCTACACCTTC. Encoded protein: CSVVTGEVGYTF.

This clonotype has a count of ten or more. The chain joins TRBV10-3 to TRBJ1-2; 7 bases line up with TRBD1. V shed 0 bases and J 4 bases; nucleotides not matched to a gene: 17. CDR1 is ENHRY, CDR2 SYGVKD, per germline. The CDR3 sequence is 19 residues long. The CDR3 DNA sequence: TGTGCCATCAGTGAGTCGCCGGGACCTAACAGGGGAATGAGCTATGGCTACACCTTC. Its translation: CAISESPGPNRGMSYGYTF.